This T cell receptor beta chain is drawn from a study of technical replicates of blood from a handful of donors (dated by TCRdb to the late 2010s). V sheds 0 bases and J sheds 9 bases, leaving 10 bases between their ends. Reading from cysteine to phenylalanine, the CDR3 counts 14 amino acids. CDR3 DNA is the only sequence kept; it has 42 bases, read in frame from the first base. CDR1 and CDR2 (SGHRS, YFSETQ) derive from the germline V gene. Library method: the immunoSEQ multiplex PCR assay. This immuneACCESS table, as held by TCRdb, lists in-frame sequences with V and J called but not all clones. Of the missing ones, under half trace to an unresolved V gene in checked studies; the others have no known cause. Counted in this sample were approximately 80,000 clones; 95% to 98% of them appeared once. Together, the top ten hold approximately 0.15% of the sample. Comment on this clone: Its antigen specificity is not known. One base away there is no much larger clone; base qualities are not given.

The source is a human donor in good health. This chain is built from TRBV5-1 and TRBJ1-6; a tentative D call is TRBD1 (5 bases match). Material for sequencing was T cells isolated from PBMCs. The CDR3 region has the sequence CASSLAGMGSPLHF. In nucleotide form, the sequence is TGCGCCAGCAGCTTGGCAGGGATGGGTTCACCCCTCCACTTT.